This T cell receptor beta chain was documented in a study of cytomegalovirus exposure and HLA in healthy donors. Study-wide findings and caveats: Among CMV-associated TCR beta chains, most appeared HLA-restricted in a later analysis. A later analysis linked a missense variant in DCLRE1C to the trimming of TCR beta V and J genes.

In the case of this clone: Its specificity is unknown.

PCR involved 60 Vbeta and 13 Jbeta primers. Per the original data handling: In a later analysis, the count reached 76 million or so unique TCR beta chains, with 10 million to 11 million shared. Produced via immunoSEQ multiplex PCR; TCRdb's table is partial and in-frame only. V, J and clone size are taken as reported in that table, and D and trimming were inferred from the DNA itself. Of 110,000 to 150,000 clones listed, roughly 80% are singletons. The sample comprised PBMCs. The sequence came from a female donor in good health and CMV-seronegative.

The CDR3 loop reads CASSVAGGVRNEQFF. The DNA for the CDR3 is TGTGCCAGCAGCGTAGCGGGGGGAGTTAGGAATGAGCAGTTCTTC. V gene TRBV9 combines with J gene TRBJ2-1; 7 bases agree with TRBD2. The trim removed 0 bases at V and 7 bases at J, leaving 7 bases unmatched. The CDR3 length is 15 residues. Germline V gene data show CDR1 as SGDLS and CDR2 as YYNGEE.